The 13 T cell receptor beta chains in this list originate from one sample, sequenced in a study of shared clonotypes between healthy human individuals. TCRdb's table, derived via immunoSEQ multiplex PCR, lists solely in-frame clones and lacks some. This table has hundreds of thousands of clones, around 67% appearing once. Sequenced input: memory CD4+ T cells sorted from blood. The subset: CD45RA-negative fraction. These receptors all stem from a woman younger than 45 in good health.

This rearrangement joins TRBV9 to TRBJ2-6; 8 bases agree with TRBD1. Per germline, CDR1 SGDLS and CDR2 YYNGEE. The CDR3 is 17 residues long. V gave up 3 bases and J gave up 0 bases; unmatched junction bases: 5. DNA for the CDR3: TGTGCCAGCAGCGCGGGCAGGGGGCCCTCTGGGGCCAACGTCCTGACTTTC. This gives the protein CASSAGRGPSGANVLTF.

The rearrangement links TRBV28 to TRBJ1-1; D not certain. The length of the CDR3 is 13 residues. Germline CDR1 reads MDHEN; CDR2 reads SYDVKM. Trimming stripped 7 bases from V and 0 bases from J, with 9 bases between. Here the CDR3 DNA reads TGTGCCAGCACCACCATTGTGAACACTGAAGCTTTCTTT. Translating gives CASTTIVNTEAFF.

V and J are TRBV28 and TRBJ1-5; possible D gene TRBD1, 6 bases. Deletions cut 0 bases from V and 3 bases from J, with 9 bases between. This CDR3 has 15 amino acids. Germline values: CDR1 MDHEN, CDR2 SYDVKM. The chain's CDR3 is CASSLWGADNQPQHF. In DNA form, the CDR3 reads TGTGCCAGCAGTTTATGGGGGGCGGACAATCAGCCCCAGCATTTT.

The chain joins TRBV6-1 to TRBJ1-1; no reliable D call. Germline CDR1 reads MNHNS; CDR2 reads SASEGT. The V end was cut by 6 bases, the J end by 4 bases, with 12 bases between. This CDR3 region has 13 residues. The CDR3: CASRAAIATEAFF. CDR3 in DNA: TGTGCCAGCAGAGCCGCTATCGCCACTGAAGCTTTCTTT.

The chain joins TRBV4-2 to TRBJ2-5; 10 bases map to TRBD2. Trimming at V came to 0 bases and at J to 5 bases, leaving 12 bases not matched to a gene. This CDR3 region has 18 residues. The germline V gene has CDR1 LGHNA and CDR2 YNFKEQ. In nucleotides, the CDR3 is TGTGCCAGCAGCCAAGATATGGGGAGGGGGACTAGCGCCGAGACCCAGTACTTC. Amino acid sequence: CASSQDMGRGTSAETQYF.

The chain is built from TRBV5-4 and TRBJ2-7; D possibly corresponds to TRBD1 (5 bases). Trimming cost V 2 bases and J 2 bases, with 14 bases left between them. This CDR3 is 15 amino acids long. The germline V gene encodes CDR1 SGHNT and CDR2 YYREEE (reference sequence). CDR3 sequence reads: CASSFRGQGPYEQYF. Written as DNA, the CDR3 is TGTGCCAGCAGCTTCCGAGGTCAGGGTCCCTACGAGCAGTACTTC.

The J gene is TRBJ1-5, the V gene TRBV7-2; 7 nucleotides align to TRBD1. V was clipped by 5 bases and J by 5 bases; unmatched bases: 12. Germline CDR1 and CDR2: SGHTA and FQGNSA. This CDR3 contains 16 residues. The CDR3 nucleotides read TGTGCCAGCAGCCAAGATCCAGGGGGGAATTATCAGCCCCAGCATTTT. This sequence encodes CASSQDPGGNYQPQHF.

The chain employs TRBV29-1 and TRBJ2-3; 13 positions agree with TRBD2. CDR1 and CDR2 from the germline V gene are SQVTM and ANQGSEA. The J segment lost 8 bases and the V segment lost 2 bases, leaving 7 bases of the junction unmatched. This CDR3 comprises 15 residues. The CDR3 DNA is TGCAGCGTTGAACAGAGACTAGCGGGAGGACGTACGCAGTATTTT. This encodes CSVEQRLAGGRTQYF.

This clone was detected only once. The chain is built from TRBV7-6 and TRBJ2-1; 11 positions match TRBD2. The CDR3 is 14 residues long. V dropped 3 bases and J dropped 6; count of bases not matched to a gene: 1. Germline V gene sequence: CDR1 SGHVS, CDR2 FNYEAQ. This chain's CDR3 is CASSFTSGSNEQFF. For the CDR3, the DNA is TGTGCCAGCAGCTTTACTAGCGGGAGCAATGAGCAGTTCTTC.

A few counts support this clone. The chain uses TRBV7-9 and TRBJ1-4; 8 positions agree with TRBD1. The V gene end was trimmed by 3 bases and the J gene end by 7 bases; junction bases not matched to a gene: 7. Per germline, CDR1 SEHNR and CDR2 FQNEAQ (reference sequence). The CDR3 spans 15 residues. The CDR3 bases are TGTGCCAGCAGCTTTCGACAGGGGACGGTTGAAAAACTGTTTTTT. Its translation is CASSFRQGTVEKLFF.

The chain carries TRBV28 and TRBJ2-1, with a weak D call TRBD2 (5 bases). CDR1 is MDHEN, CDR2 SYDVKM, per germline. The CDR3 length is 12 residues. V was shortened by 2 bases and J by 12 bases, with 11 bases between the two germline ends. The DNA for the CDR3 is TGTGCCAGCAGTTTAGAGCGGCTTGGGCAGTTCTTC. Protein product: CASSLERLGQFF.

The chain carries TRBV5-1 and TRBJ1-1; D is uncertain. The CDR3 loop spans 13 amino acids. V lost 4 bases, J lost 0 bases, and 7 bases lay in between. Germline-derived CDR1 and CDR2 are SGHRS and YFSETQ. DNA of the CDR3: TGCGCCAGCAGCATCTTCATGAACACTGAAGCTTTCTTT. Protein: CASSIFMNTEAFF. The complete variable domain, with remaining parts taken from reference TRBV5-1 and TRBJ1-1, reads KAGVTQTPRYLIKTRGQQVTLSCSPISGHRSVSWYQQTPGQGLQFLFEYFSETQRNKGNFPGRFSGRQFSNSRSEMNVSTLELGDSALYLCASSIFMNTEAFFGQGTRLTVV.

The chain combines TRBV6-6 with TRBJ2-1; 7 bases are shared with TRBD1. The CDR3 loop spans 15 amino acids. V trimming: 6 bases; J trimming: 5 bases; junction bases outside the gene matches: 10. The germline V gene has CDR1 MNHNY and CDR2 SVGAGI (reference sequence). The CDR3 nucleotides are TGTGCCAGCAGCCCGTCCTGGGACAGCAACAATGAGCAGTTCTTC. Translation gives CASSPSWDSNNEQFF.